The table lists the clone carrying this T cell receptor beta chain with a few counts. Antigen unknown. 10 ml fresh peripheral blood yielded the PBMCs. The data are from a study of T cells in Graves' hyperthyroidism and ophthalmopathy. Overall study findings and caveats: Blood also carried most thyroid clonotypes expanded above 0.001. Ophthalmopathy, as predicted by the model, came a median about seven months after the prediction. Ophthalmopathy could be told apart from stable hyperthyroidism with a 13 V-J model.

The CDR3 regions of TCR beta were amplified from RNA transcripts. A set of HTBI primers served as the primers for a first-round RT-PCR of the TCR CDR3. TCRdb re-called the multiplex PCR reads through MiXCR, storing one row per CDR3 protein. The repertoire holds around 600,000 distinct CDR3 sequences, with roughly 15% as singletons. The specimen was blood. The clonotype comes from a woman between 50 and 59 years old with Graves' ophthalmopathy.

The CDR3 nucleotides read TGTGCCAGCAGCCTACCCGGGGGCTCTGGAAACACCATATATTTT. Translating gives CASSLPGGSGNTIYF. The chain links TRBV2 to TRBJ1-3, with D perhaps matching TRBD1 (5 bases). Germline CDR1 and CDR2: SNHLY and FYNNEI. Trimming took 6 bases from V and 0 from J, leaving 12 bases between them. CDR3 length: 15 amino acids.